This T cell receptor beta chain was sequenced in a study of blood T cell repertoires in COVID-19. Clinical histories supplied by participants themselves formed the basis of cohort assignment. Libraries were prepared by immunoSEQ multiplex PCR; TCRdb keeps only in-frame clonotypes and omits some of them. The table has 200,000 to 250,000 clones, about nine tenths seen once. J gave up 6 bases and V 0 bases, and 11 bases lay outside the gene matches. The V gene's germline CDR1 is LGHNA and CDR2 YSLEER. The CDR3 loop spans 18 amino acids. The sequence came from a woman aged 50 to 65 in a cohort exposed to, infected with or recovered from COVID-19 (not recorded which). The specimen was PBMCs or T cells enriched from blood (not recorded which). This sequence joins TRBV4-3 and TRBJ2-2; TRBD1 agrees at 9 bases. The CDR3 spells CASSQDNRGLLSAGELFF. The CDR3 DNA reads as TGCGCCAGCAGCCAAGATAACAGGGGGCTTCTTTCCGCCGGGGAGCTGTTTTTT.